Below, 32 T cell receptor beta chains from the same sample are listed, as sequenced in a study of blood T cells in healthy people across ages. The authors ran a second PCR of 7 to 11 cycles using a sample-barcoded 5' primer and a J-beta primer mix. MiXCR was run by TCRdb on the 5' RACE reads, yielding one entry per CDR3 protein. This sample has more than 900,000 distinct CDR3 sequences; about 25% occur once, and the top ten carry approximately 0.79%. These data also formed part of another study, on T cells of mothers and their children.

Input material: blood. These receptors were collected from a girl aged 2-10 years in good health.

The rearrangement links TRBV7-2 to TRBJ2-1, with unresolved D. The CDR3 is 14 residues long. Germline V gene data show CDR1 as SGHTA and CDR2 as FQGNSA. The V and J ends lost 1 base and 8 bases respectively, with 12 bases between them. The CDR3 DNA is TGTGCCAGCAGCTTAGTAGGTCAGGCCGATGAGCAGTTCTTC. Its protein product is CASSLVGQADEQFF.

V and J are TRBV15 and TRBJ2-7; D not certain. V gave up 0 bases and J gave up 3 bases, with 6 bases separating them. CDR3 length equals 13 residues. CDR1 is LNHNV, CDR2 YYDKDF, per germline (reference sequence). Here the CDR3 DNA reads TGTGCCACCAGCAGAGAACGTGGCTACGAGCAGTACTTC. It codes for CATSRERGYEQYF.

This clonotype has ten or more counts. The chain uses TRBV12-3 or TRBV12-4 and TRBJ2-7, with TRBD2 identical over 11 bases. The V segment lost 5 bases and the J segment 4 bases; nucleotides outside the gene matches: 7. CDR3 length equals 15 residues. The CDR3 DNA reads TGTGCCAGCAGTCCAGGACTAGCGGGCTTATACGAGCAGTACTTC. It specifies CASSPGLAGLYEQYF.

The genes are TRBV15 and TRBJ2-5; a weak D match, TRBD2 (5 bases). The last part of the DNA fits TRBJ2-7 better; the J call may be wrong. The CDR3 runs 17 residues. CDR1 is LNHNV, CDR2 YYDKDF, per germline (reference sequence). DNA of the CDR3: TGTGCCACCAGCAGTCGATATAGCGAGGGAGACTCCTACGAGCAGTACTTC. Its translation: CATSSRYSEGDSYEQYF.

In its sample, this clonotype was seen a few times. V is TRBV7-4 and J is TRBJ2-5, with D unclear. Trimming pared 5 bases from V and 5 bases from J, leaving 12 bases between. Germline V lookup: CDR1 SGHVT, CDR2 SQSDAQ. The CDR3 is 13 residues long. The CDR3 protein is CASSPHNGETQYF. The CDR3, as DNA: TGTGCCAGCAGCCCGCATAATGGCGAGACCCAGTACTTC. Drawing the rest from reference TRBV7-4 and TRBJ2-5, the complete variable domain is GAGVSQSPRYKVAKRGRDVALRCDSISGHVTLYWYRQTLGQGSEVLTYSQSDAQRDKSGRPSGRFSAERPERSVSTLKIQRTEQGDSAVYLCASSPHNGETQYFGPGTRLLVL.

The chain links TRBV7-6 to TRBJ1-4, with a possible D match to TRBD1 (5 bases). The V end was cut by 6 bases, the J end by 7 bases, with 15 bases between. From germline, CDR1 is SGHVS and CDR2 FNYEAQ. The CDR3 has 14 amino acids. CDR3 nucleotide sequence: TGTGCCAGCAGGTCTAGGGGAGGGAGTGAAAAACTGTTTTTT. This translates into CASRSRGGSEKLFF.

This clonotype was seen a few times. The V call is TRBV7-2, the J call TRBJ2-5, with D perhaps matching TRBD1 (7 bases). The assigned J gene may be wrong: the sequence end matches TRBJ2-7 better. Germline lookup yields CDR1 SGHTA and CDR2 FQGNSA. The CDR3 runs 17 residues. CDR3 region: CASSSPSRGRRSYEQYF. In DNA form, the CDR3 reads TGTGCCAGCAGCTCCCCCTCCAGGGGGAGGAGGTCCTACGAGCAGTACTTC.

This clonotype was picked up a small number of times. V usage is TRBV19 and J usage is TRBJ2-1; TRBD1 aligns across 7 bases. The CDR3 sequence is 13 residues long. V dropped 2 bases and J dropped 7; count of bases not matched to a gene: 2. Germline assignment: CDR1 LNHDA and CDR2 SQIVND (reference sequence). CDR3 coding DNA: TGTGCCAGTAGTATATCGGGACAGAATGAGCAGTTCTTC. Its translation is CASSISGQNEQFF.

The chain uses TRBV12-3 or TRBV12-4 and TRBJ2-7, with 13 nucleotides matching TRBD2. The J call is in doubt because the DNA end fits TRBJ2-1 better. CDR3 length: 16 residues. This CDR3 is CASSSVGLAGVQEQFF. The CDR3 nucleotides are TGTGCCAGCAGTTCGGTAGGACTAGCGGGAGTCCAAGAGCAGTTCTTC.

This clonotype was recorded at least ten times. This chain uses TRBV4-1 with TRBJ2-7, with TRBD1 identical over 12 bases. Germline V CDR1 and CDR2: MGHRA, YSYEKL. V shed 0 bases and J 4 bases; nucleotides not matched to a gene: 1. The CDR3 consists of 15 residues. The CDR3 region is CASSQEGQGAYEQYF. CDR3 nucleotides: TGCGCCAGCAGCCAAGAGGGACAGGGGGCTTACGAGCAGTACTTC.

This rearrangement joins TRBV15 to TRBJ1-1; a weak D match, TRBD1 (5 bases). The CDR3 contains 14 residues. The V and J ends lost 0 bases and 6 bases respectively, with 11 bases between them. CDR1 is LNHNV, CDR2 YYDKDF, per germline (reference sequence). CDR3 DNA sequence: TGTGCCACCAGCAGAGATCAGGGTTTAGCTGAAGCTTTCTTT. Its translation: CATSRDQGLAEAFF.

V and J are TRBV6-1 and TRBJ2-2; TRBD1 matches 9 bases. This CDR3 spans 16 amino acids. CDR1 MNHNS and CDR2 SASEGT come from the germline V gene. Trimming at V came to 6 bases and at J to 4 bases, leaving 9 bases not matched to a gene. CDR3 in DNA: TGTGCCAGCAGCCAGAGACCGGGACAGGGCACCGGGGAGCTGTTTTTT. It yields the protein CASSQRPGQGTGELFF.

A few counts support this clonotype. The V and J genes are TRBV5-6 and TRBJ2-1; 9 positions agree with TRBD2. This CDR3 is built from 16 residues. Germline trimming cut 4 bases from V and 7 bases from J; bases unmatched to any gene: 12. CDR1 is SGHDT and CDR2 is YYEEEE in the germline V gene. The DNA of the CDR3 is TGTGCCAGCAGCGCGAGGGGGGCTAGCGGGGAAAATGAGCAGTTCTTC. Its protein product is CASSARGASGENEQFF.

This chain connects TRBV7-2 to TRBJ2-5; the D is unclear. CDR1 is SGHTA, CDR2 FQGNSA, per germline. This CDR3 spans 14 amino acids. The V end lost 2 bases, the J end lost 4 bases, and 11 bases lay between the germline ends. The CDR3 spells CASSLLRASETQYF. DNA for the CDR3: TGTGCCAGCAGCTTACTTCGAGCGTCAGAGACCCAGTACTTC.

The J gene is TRBJ2-1, the V gene TRBV7-6; 7 bases fit TRBD1. The better agreement between TRBJ2-7 and the DNA end casts doubt on the J call. Per the germline V gene, CDR1 is SGHVS and CDR2 is FNYEAQ. CDR3 length: 14 amino acids. In DNA form, the CDR3 reads TGTGCCAGCAGACCACGGACAGGAGACTACGAGCAGTACTTC. Protein: CASRPRTGDYEQYF.

As regards this clonotype: The CDR3 does not close with the conserved phenylalanine or tryptophan, likely indicating a read error. The chain employs TRBV7-7 and TRBJ2-7; D is possibly TRBD1 (6 bases). Germline-derived CDR1 and CDR2 are SSHAT and FNYEAQ (reference sequence). There are 15 residues in the CDR3. In DNA form, the CDR3 reads TGTGCTAGCAGCCCTACCGCCGGACAGTCCTACGAGCAGTACCTC. Translating gives CASSPTAGQSYEQYL.

The chain is built from TRBV10-3 and TRBJ1-2; weak D call: TRBD1 (5 bases). Germline CDR1 reads ENHRY; CDR2 reads SYGVKD. V gave up 3 bases and J gave up 3 bases, with 14 bases separating them. CDR3 length: 15 amino acids. The CDR3 region has the DNA TGTGCCATCAGTGAACTTCTCGGGACTGACTATGGCTACACCTTC. Its protein is CAISELLGTDYGYTF.

The rearrangement joins TRBV6-6 to TRBJ1-1, with 8 bases that match TRBD1. The CDR3 runs 15 residues. Per germline, CDR1 MNHNY and CDR2 SVGAGI (reference sequence). The V gene end was trimmed by 8 bases and the J gene end by 3 bases; junction bases not matched to a gene: 11. CDR3 in amino acids: CASPADREYDTEAFF. CDR3 bases: TGTGCCAGCCCCGCGGACAGGGAATATGACACTGAAGCTTTCTTT.

CDR3 sequence (DNA): TGCGCCAGCAGCCAAGATAGTGGGGCCTACCTGGATGAGCAGTTCTTC. Amino acids: CASSQDSGAYLDEQFF. This rearrangement joins TRBV4-3 to TRBJ2-1; perhaps TRBD1 as D (5 bases). With 0 bases removed from V and 8 bases from J, the gap between germline ends came to 17 bases. Germline CDR1 LGHNA, CDR2 YSLEER. This CDR3 is 16 amino acids long.

The chain couples TRBV9 to TRBJ1-2; 8 bases match TRBD1. V shed 3 bases and J 5 bases; nucleotides not matched to a gene: 6. This CDR3 is built from 14 residues. The germline CDR1 and CDR2 sequences are SGDLS and YYNGEE. CDR3 loop: CASSETGAPYGYTF. The CDR3 DNA is TGTGCCAGCAGCGAGACAGGGGCCCCTTATGGCTACACCTTC. The full variable domain, rest sourced from reference TRBV9 and TRBJ1-2, is DSGVTQTPKHLITATGQRVTLRCSPRSGDLSVYWYQQSLDQGLQFLIQYYNGEERAKGNILERFSAQQFPDLHSELNLSSLELGDSALYFCASSETGAPYGYTFGSGTRLTVV.

This chain joins TRBV3-1 and TRBJ2-5; tentative D call: TRBD2 (6 bases). TRBJ2-1 explains the end of the DNA better; the J call may be wrong. The CDR3 covers 16 residues. In germline, CDR1 is LGHDT, CDR2 YNNKEL (reference sequence). CDR3 bases: TGTGCCAGCAGCCAAGATTCTGGCGGGACTGGGAATGAGCAGTTCTTC. Encoded protein: CASSQDSGGTGNEQFF.

The V and J genes are TRBV28 and TRBJ2-1, with 9 bases identical to TRBD2. Trimming cost V 5 bases and J 0 bases; bases outside gene matches: 5. The CDR3 is made up of 16 amino acids. CDR1 and CDR2 from the germline V gene are MDHEN and SYDVKM. This CDR3 is CASSVPREGSYNEQFF. The CDR3, as DNA: TGTGCCAGCAGTGTGCCGCGGGAGGGCTCCTACAATGAGCAGTTCTTC.

J is TRBJ1-5 and V is TRBV6-2 or TRBV6-3; D might be TRBD1 (6 bases). This CDR3 has 15 residues. Looked up from germline, CDR1 is MNHEY and CDR2 is SVGEGT. Trimming cost V 1 base and J 4 bases, with 11 bases left between them. The CDR3 nucleotides read TGTGCCAGCAGTTACTTGGAGGACAGTAATCAGCCCCAGCATTTT. Its protein is CASSYLEDSNQPQHF.

In its sample, this clonotype was seen once. The chain employs TRBV20-1 and TRBJ2-1; 11 nucleotides match TRBD2. CDR1 and CDR2 from the germline V gene are DFQATT and SNEGSKA (reference sequence). The CDR3 spans 17 residues. CDR3 DNA sequence: TGCAGCTACGGCGGGACTAGCGGATTCGGGGACTACAATGAGCAGTTCTTC. Its translation: CSYGGTSGFGDYNEQFF.

The V call is TRBV5-6, the J call TRBJ2-7, with no clear D. Germline values: CDR1 SGHDT, CDR2 YYEEEE. Trimming cost V 1 base and J 5 bases, with 10 bases left between them. The CDR3 runs 13 residues. CDR3 protein: CASSLWWAHEQYF. The CDR3 DNA reads as TGTGCCAGCAGCTTGTGGTGGGCCCACGAGCAGTACTTC.

This clonotype was counted only a few times. This chain links TRBV11-3 with TRBJ2-5; no firm D call. Trimming shortened V by 6 bases and J by 3 bases, and 23 bases separated the two germline ends. From germline, CDR1 is SGHNT and CDR2 YENEEA. The length of the CDR3 is 17 residues. The DNA of the CDR3 is TGTGCCAGCAGTCGAGCTGACTTTAGGGCGATCAAAGAGACCCAGTACTTC. This encodes CASSRADFRAIKETQYF.

This clonotype occurred many times. J is TRBJ2-3 and V is TRBV29-1; D remains unclear. V lost 3 bases, J lost 1 base, and 5 bases lay in between. This CDR3 is 12 amino acids long. The germline gives CDR1 SQVTM, CDR2 ANQGSEA. CDR3 DNA sequence: TGCAGCGTTGATGGCGGCACAGATACGCAGTATTTT. Protein: CSVDGGTDTQYF.

This clonotype has a handful of counts. The CDR3 ends on some other residue instead of the conserved phenylalanine or tryptophan, so this is likely a read error. This chain joins TRBV29-1 and TRBJ1-4; D call uncertain. The CDR3 has 12 residues. Germline V lookup: CDR1 SQVTM, CDR2 ANQGSEA. V dropped 0 bases and J dropped 7 bases, with 6 bases sitting between them. The CDR3 DNA follows: TGCAGCGTTGAAGATTTGCTTGAAAAACTGTTTTCT. It translates to CSVEDLLEKLFS.

This clonotype was detected only a few times. V and J are TRBV7-3 and TRBJ2-7; D possibly corresponds to TRBD1 (5 bases). Per germline, CDR1 SGHTA and CDR2 FQGTGA. The CDR3 runs to 13 residues. V lost 2 bases and J lost 7, with 12 bases in between. The CDR3 region has the DNA TGTGCCAGCAGCTTAGGTCTGTCAGGGGAGCAGTACTTC. Translating gives CASSLGLSGEQYF. The full variable domain, rest sourced from reference TRBV7-3 and TRBJ2-7, is GAGVSQTPSNKVTEKGKYVELRCDPISGHTALYWYRQSLGQGPEFLIYFQGTGAADDSGLPNDRFFAVRPEGSVSTLKIQRTERGDSAVYLCASSLGLSGEQYFGPGTRLTVT.

This sequence joins TRBV9 and TRBJ2-7, with TRBD2 as a possible D gene (5 bases). V was trimmed by 0 bases and J by 1 base, leaving 17 bases between them. This CDR3 comprises 17 residues. The germline gives CDR1 SGDLS, CDR2 YYNGEE. CDR3 in amino acids: CASSVEGSAGWSYEQYF. DNA for the CDR3: TGTGCCAGCAGCGTAGAGGGTAGCGCTGGATGGTCCTACGAGCAGTACTTC.

The chain is built from TRBV29-1 and TRBJ2-5; 9 bases align to TRBD2. This CDR3 is built from 13 residues. Germline V lookup: CDR1 SQVTM, CDR2 ANQGSEA. Trimming took 0 bases from V and 4 from J; bases not matched to a gene: 0. The CDR3 bases are TGCAGCGTTGAAGAAGCGGGGGGAGAGACCCAGTACTTC. Translated, it gives CSVEEAGGETQYF.

Comment on this clonotype: At one of its ends the junction is not consistent with the germline gene, which may arise from a read error. This chain uses TRBV7-2 with TRBJ2-7; possibly TRBD2 for D (6 bases). Germline-derived CDR1 and CDR2 are SGHTA and FQGNSA. This CDR3 has 14 residues. CDR3 in amino acids: CAGSLADKSDEQYF. The CDR3 DNA reads TGTGCCGGCAGCTTAGCGGACAAATCGGACGAGCAGTACTTC.